This paragraph reports one TCR beta chain. Its antigen is not identified. The entry originates in a study of post-analysis software for immune sequencing data. As for the study in general: Disease trajectories encompassed relapsing-remitting, secondary progressive and progressive-relapsing multiple sclerosis.

General observations from the study: Among four to six TRBV segments more frequent in patients than controls were TRBV5-6, TRBV5-1 and TRBV20-1. F measure clustering grouped samples strongly by preparation batch.

Sequencing libraries made from TCR beta cDNA carried unique molecular identifiers. TCRdb processed the PCR reads anew with MiXCR; each CDR3 protein has one entry. Of more than 350,000 distinct CDR3 sequences listed, 39% are singletons. This CDR3 region has 12 residues. The V gene end was trimmed by 4 bases and the J gene end by 6 bases; junction bases not matched to a gene: 3. Germline assignment: CDR1 SGHRS and CDR2 YFSETQ. The rearrangement links TRBV5-1 to TRBJ2-7, with TRBD1 matching 8 bases. The source material was blood. This TCR derives from a girl aged 2-10 years with multiple sclerosis. CDR3 DNA: TGCGCCAGCAGCCGGGGACAGGCCGAGCAGTACTTC. Amino acids: CASSRGQAEQYF.